The 26 T cell receptor beta chains listed next were all sequenced from one sample in a study of cytomegalovirus exposure and HLA in healthy donors. PCR used 60 Vbeta primers and 13 Jbeta primers. The assay was immunoSEQ multiplex PCR, and TCRdb's table has in-frame clones only and misses some. The table includes around 150,000 clones, about 80% detected once. The source material was PBMCs. The receptors derive from a man aged 18 to 29 in good health and CMV-seronegative.

This chain links TRBV7-9 with TRBJ1-1; D unclear. The V gene's germline CDR1 is SEHNR and CDR2 FQNEAQ (reference sequence). Trimming took 1 base from V and 4 from J, leaving 7 bases between them. The CDR3 totals 13 residues. CDR3 DNA sequence: TGTGCCAGCAGCTTAGGGGCAGTCACTGAAGCTTTCTTT. Translation: CASSLGAVTEAFF. Based on the CDR3 plus reference TRBV7-9 and TRBJ1-1, the full variable domain is DTGVSQNPRHKITKRGQNVTFRCDPISEHNRLYWYRQTLGQGPEFLTYFQNEAQLEKSRLLSDRFSAERPKGSFSTLEIQRTEQGDSAMYLCASSLGAVTEAFFGQGTRLTVV.

The chain combines TRBV2 with TRBJ2-7; 7 nucleotides align to TRBD2. Germline CDR1 reads SNHLY; CDR2 reads FYNNEI. This CDR3 comprises 16 residues. V trimming: 3 bases; J trimming: 3 bases; junction bases outside the gene matches: 11. This chain's CDR3 is CASSDLGVRGDYEQYF. The CDR3 nucleotides read TGTGCCAGCAGTGATCTAGGGGTTCGGGGGGACTACGAGCAGTACTTC.

The chain is built from TRBV28 and TRBJ1-2, with D unresolved. V was clipped by 6 bases and J by 4 bases, with 12 bases between them. This CDR3 contains 13 residues. CDR1 is MDHEN and CDR2 is SYDVKM in the germline V gene. CDR3 sequence: CASSTGGTYGYTF. The CDR3 DNA is TGTGCCAGCAGCACCGGCGGAACCTATGGCTACACCTTC.

The chain joins TRBV28 to TRBJ2-7, with 9 bases that match TRBD1. From germline, CDR1 is MDHEN and CDR2 SYDVKM. The CDR3 is 14 residues long. V was pared by 5 bases and J by 2 bases, with 4 bases of the junction left unmatched. This CDR3 is CASSGGTGTYEQYF. CDR3 bases: TGTGCCAGCAGTGGGGGGACAGGGACCTACGAGCAGTACTTC.

This chain uses TRBV6-5 with TRBJ1-4; 7 nucleotides align to TRBD1. CDR1 is MNHEY, CDR2 SVGAGI, per germline. This CDR3 has 14 residues. Losses at the gene ends were 8 bases for V and 5 bases for J; bases not matched to a gene: 8. This CDR3 is CASSRQGPNEKLFF. Written as DNA, the CDR3 is TGTGCCAGCTCCCGACAGGGACCAAATGAAAAACTGTTTTTT.

This clone was observed a few times. The chain combines TRBV6-5 with TRBJ1-1, with D possibly being TRBD1 (5 bases). V dropped 2 bases and J dropped 0 bases, with 7 bases sitting between them. This CDR3 contains 14 residues. Germline V CDR1 and CDR2: MNHEY, SVGAGI. For the CDR3, the DNA is TGTGCCAGCAGTTACGGACACCTGAACACTGAAGCTTTCTTT. Its translation is CASSYGHLNTEAFF.

J is TRBJ2-7 and V is TRBV5-1, with D tentatively TRBD1 (7 bases). Per the germline V gene, CDR1 is SGHRS and CDR2 is YFSETQ. This CDR3 contains 14 residues. V was shortened by 2 bases and J by 5 bases, with 14 bases between the two germline ends. CDR3 nucleotide sequence: TGCGCCAGCAGCTTCCGGGCAGGGGGGAACGAGCAGTACTTC. This gives the protein CASSFRAGGNEQYF.

This clone has only a few counts. This chain links TRBV28 with TRBJ1-1; possible D gene TRBD1, 5 bases. Between the trimmed V and J ends, which lost 7 bases and 4 bases, there was a span of 16 bases. This CDR3 region has 14 residues. The germline gives CDR1 MDHEN, CDR2 SYDVKM. The CDR3 loop reads CASTHRGRATEAFF. The CDR3 region has the DNA TGTGCCAGCACTCACCGAGGCAGGGCCACTGAAGCTTTCTTT.

V and J are TRBV27 and TRBJ1-2; no clear D. From germline, CDR1 is MNHEY and CDR2 SMNVEV (reference sequence). CDR3 size: 13 residues. V lost 7 bases to trimming and J lost 8 bases, with 17 bases between them. This CDR3 is CASKGGGLGGYTF. The CDR3 DNA is TGTGCCAGCAAAGGCGGAGGGCTAGGCGGCTACACCTTC.

This chain uses TRBV4-1 with TRBJ2-5, with TRBD2 identical over 11 bases. The V gene's germline CDR1 is MGHRA and CDR2 YSYEKL. The CDR3 extends over 17 amino acids. V lost 0 bases to trimming and J lost 4 bases; unmatched junction nucleotides: 7. CDR3 nucleotide sequence: TGCGCCAGCAGCCAAGATGAGACTAGCGGGGTTGGAGAGACCCAGTACTTC. It codes for CASSQDETSGVGETQYF.

A remark on this clone: An end of the junction differs from the germline gene, which may be a read error. This chain joins TRBV7-9 and TRBJ2-7, with 8 bases identical to TRBD1. CDR3 length: 14 residues. From germline, CDR1 is SEHNR and CDR2 FQNEAQ (reference sequence). The CDR3, as DNA: TGTGCTAGCAGCCAGGGACAGGAAACCTACGAGCAGTACTTC. It specifies CASSQGQETYEQYF. Variable domain in full (rest from reference TRBV7-9 and TRBJ2-7): DTGVSQNPRHKITKRGQNVTFRCDPISEHNRLYWYRQTLGQGPEFLTYFQNEAQLEKSRLLSDRFSAERPKGSFSTLEIQRTEQGDSAMYLCASSQGQETYEQYFGPGTRLTVT.

The chain recombines TRBV19 with TRBJ2-3, with TRBD2 matching over 7 bases. This CDR3 has 15 amino acids. With V trimmed by 2 bases and J by 7 bases, 9 bases remained unmatched. Germline CDR1 and CDR2: LNHDA and SQIVND (reference sequence). In nucleotides, the CDR3 is TGTGCCAGTAGTATAAGCGGGGCCCACCCTAATACGCAGTATTTT. It specifies CASSISGAHPNTQYF.

This chain links TRBV2 with TRBJ1-3, with 7 bases lining up with TRBD1. Trimming cost V 4 bases and J 4 bases; bases outside gene matches: 4. The CDR3 covers 14 residues. The germline V gene encodes CDR1 SNHLY and CDR2 FYNNEI. As DNA, the CDR3 is TGTGCCAGCAGTGGGGACAGCTGGGGAAACACCATATATTTT. It codes for CASSGDSWGNTIYF.

The V and J genes are TRBV2 and TRBJ1-4; D is possibly TRBD1 (6 bases). Trimming left V 4 bases short and J 10 bases short, with 13 bases between. CDR3 length: 13 amino acids. Germline V lookup: CDR1 SNHLY, CDR2 FYNNEI. This CDR3 is CASSGGTGRKLFF. CDR3 in DNA: TGTGCCAGCAGTGGGGGTACAGGGAGAAAACTGTTTTTT.

The gene calls are TRBV9 and TRBJ2-5; D might be TRBD1 (5 bases). Trimming stripped 0 bases from V and 5 bases from J, with 14 bases between. Germline loops: CDR1 SGDLS, CDR2 YYNGEE. The CDR3 has 15 residues. DNA of the CDR3: TGTGCCAGCAGCGTAGAGTTGGGGCTAGGGGAGACCCAGTACTTC. It translates to CASSVELGLGETQYF.

V usage is TRBV5-4 and J usage is TRBJ2-7; the D gene is possibly TRBD1 (6 bases). The CDR3 has 14 amino acids. The V gene's germline CDR1 is SGHNT and CDR2 YYREEE (reference sequence). V lost 3 bases, J lost 4 bases, and 14 bases lay in between. The DNA of the CDR3 is TGTGCCAGCAGCTCACCGGGACATCCATACGAGCAGTACTTC. Amino acid sequence: CASSSPGHPYEQYF.

V usage is TRBV6-5 and J usage is TRBJ2-1; perhaps TRBD2 as D (6 bases). This CDR3 comprises 16 residues. Trimming left V 2 bases short and J 0 bases short, with 11 bases between. The germline V gene encodes CDR1 MNHEY and CDR2 SVGAGI. The CDR3 nucleotides are TGTGCCAGCAGTTACCGGACGGGGGTCTCCTACAATGAGCAGTTCTTC. This translates into CASSYRTGVSYNEQFF.

The chain carries TRBV7-2 and TRBJ1-6; 8 nucleotides align to TRBD1. The CDR3 covers 14 residues. V dropped 5 bases and J dropped 9; count of bases not matched to a gene: 6. The germline V gene has CDR1 SGHTA and CDR2 FQGNSA. The CDR3 sequence: CASSQGQGISPLHF. DNA for the CDR3: TGTGCCAGCAGCCAAGGACAGGGTATTTCACCCCTCCACTTT.

The chain is built from TRBV28 and TRBJ2-7; possible D gene TRBD2, 6 bases. The CDR3 has 16 amino acids. The germline V gene has CDR1 MDHEN and CDR2 SYDVKM. Trimming removed 5 bases at V and 2 bases at J, with 19 bases between. CDR3 sequence: CASSNHRDFLTYEQYF. CDR3 nucleotides: TGTGCCAGCAGTAACCACCGGGACTTCCTAACCTACGAGCAGTACTTC.

The rearrangement uses TRBV5-6 and TRBJ2-7; 13 bases fit TRBD2. The CDR3 runs 18 residues. In germline, CDR1 is SGHDT, CDR2 YYEEEE. With 4 bases clipped from V and 1 base from J, the junction kept 11 bases outside the gene matches. The CDR3 DNA sequence: TGTGCCAGCAGCCGGGTGGATGGGACTAGCGGGGAATCCTACGAGCAGTACTTC. This codes for CASSRVDGTSGESYEQYF. Combining the CDR3 with reference TRBV5-6 and TRBJ2-7 gives the whole variable domain DAGVTQSPTHLIKTRGQQVTLRCSPKSGHDTVSWYQQALGQGPQFIFQYYEEEERQRGNFPDRFSGHQFPNYSSELNVNALLLGDSALYLCASSRVDGTSGESYEQYFGPGTRLTVT.

In this sample, this clone turned up a few times. The V call is TRBV5-1, the J call TRBJ1-3; D possibly corresponds to TRBD1 (6 bases). CDR1 SGHRS and CDR2 YFSETQ come from the germline V gene. The CDR3 runs 18 residues. Deletions cut 0 bases from V and 1 base from J, with 17 bases between. This CDR3 reads CASSLVAGERLSGNTIYF. The CDR3 DNA sequence: TGCGCCAGCAGCTTGGTGGCAGGGGAAAGGCTATCTGGAAACACCATATATTTT.

This chain uses TRBV5-1 with TRBJ1-2; D is unclear. Trimming shortened V by 0 bases and J by 5 bases, and 11 bases separated the two germline ends. This CDR3 spans 14 amino acids. CDR1 SGHRS and CDR2 YFSETQ come from the germline V gene. In DNA form, the CDR3 reads TGCGCCAGCAGCTTGGGGGCCCAAGTGTATGGCTACACCTTC. The encoded protein is CASSLGAQVYGYTF.

DNA of the CDR3: TGTGCCAGCTCCCCAACAGGGGACCCTGAAGCTTTCTTT. It is translated as CASSPTGDPEAFF. This chain connects TRBV9 to TRBJ1-1, with 7 bases matching TRBD1. The V gene end was trimmed by 7 bases and the J gene end by 6 bases; junction bases not matched to a gene: 9. Looked up from germline, CDR1 is SGDLS and CDR2 is YYNGEE. There are 13 residues in the CDR3.

This clone occurred once. The chain combines TRBV28 with TRBJ2-5; the D gene is possibly TRBD1 (6 bases). V was shortened by 7 bases and J by 1 base, with 10 bases between the two germline ends. Germline-derived CDR1 and CDR2 are MDHEN and SYDVKM. The CDR3 has 13 amino acids. The CDR3, as DNA: TGTGCCAGCAACCAGGGGCTCCAAGAGACCCAGTACTTC. Encoded protein: CASNQGLQETQYF.

The chain is built from TRBV30 and TRBJ1-3, with unresolved D. This CDR3 has 13 residues. The V gene lost 4 bases and the J gene lost 0 bases, with 7 bases spanning the gap. Germline V gene lookup returns CDR1 GTSNPN and CDR2 SVGIG (reference sequence). The CDR3 bases are TGTGCCTGGAAACAGAGCTCTGGAAACACCATATATTTT. Its protein is CAWKQSSGNTIYF.

This rearrangement joins TRBV9 to TRBJ2-6; 9 bases line up with TRBD1. Germline CDR1 reads SGDLS; CDR2 reads YYNGEE. The CDR3 runs to 17 residues. The V gene end was trimmed by 3 bases and the J gene end by 0 bases; junction bases not matched to a gene: 4. The chain's CDR3 is CASSGGQGLSGANVLTF. The CDR3 DNA reads TGTGCCAGCAGCGGGGGACAGGGTCTCTCTGGGGCCAACGTCCTGACTTTC.